Sequencing of this T cell receptor beta chain was carried out in a study of beta chain features in type 1 diabetes. This clone has more than one count but fewer than ten. As every portion of the isolated RNA was reverse transcribed, the sequencing read expressed TCRB transcripts. Measured with immunoSEQ multiplex PCR; TCRdb has only the in-frame clones, and not every one. The sample yields some 240,000 clones, roughly a tenth seen once. The sequenced material came from central memory CD4+ T cells from blood. The receptor was derived from a man between 18 and 29 years old in good health.

CDR3 protein: CASSPALQETQYF. The CDR3 DNA is TGTGCCAGCTCACCGGCCCTACAAGAGACCCAGTACTTC. The chain couples TRBV18 to TRBJ2-5, with D hard to call. Germline assignment: CDR1 KGHSH and CDR2 LQKENI. V was clipped by 3 bases and J by 2 bases, with 7 bases between them. The CDR3 extends over 13 amino acids.